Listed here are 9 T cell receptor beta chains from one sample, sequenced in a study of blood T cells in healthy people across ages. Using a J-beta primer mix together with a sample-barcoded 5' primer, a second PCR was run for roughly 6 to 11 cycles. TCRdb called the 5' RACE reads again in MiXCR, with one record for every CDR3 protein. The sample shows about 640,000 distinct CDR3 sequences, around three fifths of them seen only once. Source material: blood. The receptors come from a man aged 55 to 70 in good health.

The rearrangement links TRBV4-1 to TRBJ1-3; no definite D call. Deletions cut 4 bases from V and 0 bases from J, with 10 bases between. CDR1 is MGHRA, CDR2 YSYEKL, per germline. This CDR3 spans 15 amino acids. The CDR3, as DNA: TGCGCCAGCAGCCGAAACCGGGGCTCTGGAAACACCATATATTTT. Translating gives CASSRNRGSGNTIYF.

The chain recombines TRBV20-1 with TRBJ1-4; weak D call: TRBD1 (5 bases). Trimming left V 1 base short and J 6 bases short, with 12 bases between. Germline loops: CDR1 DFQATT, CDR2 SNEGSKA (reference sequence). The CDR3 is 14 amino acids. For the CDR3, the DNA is TGCAGTGCTAGAGCCGCTTTGGGGGATGAAAAACTGTTTTTT. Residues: CSARAALGDEKLFF.

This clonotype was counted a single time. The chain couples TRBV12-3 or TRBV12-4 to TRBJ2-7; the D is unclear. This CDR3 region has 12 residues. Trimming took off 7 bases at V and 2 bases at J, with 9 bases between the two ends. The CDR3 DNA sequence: TGTGCCAGCAAGTCGGATACCTACGAGCAGTACTTC. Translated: CASKSDTYEQYF.

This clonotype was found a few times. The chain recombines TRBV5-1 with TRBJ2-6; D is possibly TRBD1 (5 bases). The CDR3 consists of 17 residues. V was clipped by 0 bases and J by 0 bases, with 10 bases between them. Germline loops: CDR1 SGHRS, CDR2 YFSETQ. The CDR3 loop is CASSLAQGPSGANVLTF. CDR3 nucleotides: TGCGCCAGCAGCTTGGCTCAGGGCCCCTCTGGGGCCAACGTCCTGACTTTC. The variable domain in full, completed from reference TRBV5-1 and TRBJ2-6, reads KAGVTQTPRYLIKTRGQQVTLSCSPISGHRSVSWYQQTPGQGLQFLFEYFSETQRNKGNFPGRFSGRQFSNSRSEMNVSTLELGDSALYLCASSLAQGPSGANVLTFGAGSRLTVL.

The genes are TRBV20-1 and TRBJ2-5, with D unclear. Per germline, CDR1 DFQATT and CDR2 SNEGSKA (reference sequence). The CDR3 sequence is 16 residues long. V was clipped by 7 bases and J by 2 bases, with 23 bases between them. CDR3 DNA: TGCAGTGTTGCCTTCGCCCATGCAGCGCTTCAAGAGACCCAGTACTTC. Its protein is CSVAFAHAALQETQYF.

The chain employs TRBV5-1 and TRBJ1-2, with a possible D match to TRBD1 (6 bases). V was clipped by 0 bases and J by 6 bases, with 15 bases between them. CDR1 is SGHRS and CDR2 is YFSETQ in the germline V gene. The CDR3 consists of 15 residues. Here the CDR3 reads CASSLAVPGADGYTF. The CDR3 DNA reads TGCGCCAGCAGCTTGGCCGTGCCGGGGGCAGATGGCTACACCTTC.

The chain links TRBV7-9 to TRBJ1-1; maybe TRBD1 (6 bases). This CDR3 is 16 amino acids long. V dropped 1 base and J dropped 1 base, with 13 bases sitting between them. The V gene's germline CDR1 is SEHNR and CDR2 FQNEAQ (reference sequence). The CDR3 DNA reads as TGTGCCAGCAGCTTAGTAGGTGGCAGGGGGAACACTGAAGCTTTCTTT. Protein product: CASSLVGGRGNTEAFF. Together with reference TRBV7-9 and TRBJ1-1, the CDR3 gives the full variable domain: DTGVSQNPRHKITKRGQNVTFRCDPISEHNRLYWYRQTLGQGPEFLTYFQNEAQLEKSRLLSDRFSAERPKGSFSTLEIQRTEQGDSAMYLCASSLVGGRGNTEAFFGQGTRLTVV.

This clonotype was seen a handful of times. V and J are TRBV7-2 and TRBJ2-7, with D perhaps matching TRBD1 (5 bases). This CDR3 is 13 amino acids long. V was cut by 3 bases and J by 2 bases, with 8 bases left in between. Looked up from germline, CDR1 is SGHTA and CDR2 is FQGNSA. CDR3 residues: CASSFAGTYEQYF. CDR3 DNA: TGTGCCAGCAGCTTTGCAGGGACCTACGAGCAGTACTTC.

CDR3: CSASRLLRTYEQYF. Here the CDR3 DNA reads TGCAGTGCTAGCAGACTACTCCGTACCTACGAGCAGTACTTC. The chain recombines TRBV20-1 with TRBJ2-7; weak D call: TRBD2 (5 bases). The germline V gene encodes CDR1 DFQATT and CDR2 SNEGSKA (reference sequence). The V gene lost 3 bases and the J gene lost 2 bases, with 14 bases spanning the gap. The CDR3 runs to 14 residues.